These 16 T cell receptor beta chains share one sample of origin, sequenced in a study of beta chain features in type 1 diabetes. Expressed TCRB transcripts were sequenced because the isolated RNA had all been reverse transcribed beforehand. The repertoire was sequenced with immunoSEQ multiplex PCR; TCRdb's copy has only in-frame clones and lacks some. The sample comprises a few hundred thousand clones, around 12% of which are singletons, and 0.017% rests with the top ten. The sample consisted of naive CD4+ T cells from blood. All receptors derive from a man younger than 35 in good health.

This clone was observed a handful of times. Other DNA variants within this sample encode the same CDR3. V is TRBV5-1 and J is TRBJ2-3; perhaps TRBD1 as D (6 bases). V was clipped by 3 bases and J by 1 base, with 9 bases between them. This CDR3 is 14 amino acids long. Germline V gene sequence: CDR1 SGHRS, CDR2 YFSETQ. CDR3 amino acids: CASSSGQGTDTQYF. The CDR3 bases are TGCGCCAGCAGCTCGGGACAAGGCACAGATACGCAGTATTTT.

This clone has only a few counts. The V and J genes are TRBV19 and TRBJ2-3; perhaps TRBD2 as D (5 bases). CDR3 length: 15 amino acids. Trimming removed 1 base from V and 6 bases from J, with 14 bases in between. The V gene's germline CDR1 is LNHDA and CDR2 SQIVND (reference sequence). Here the CDR3 reads CASSIGDYLVDTQYF. Here the CDR3 DNA reads TGTGCCAGTAGTATAGGAGACTACCTCGTGGATACGCAGTATTTT.

In its sample, this clone was seen a few times. J is TRBJ2-3 and V is TRBV5-1, with D unresolved. Germline loops: CDR1 SGHRS, CDR2 YFSETQ. This CDR3 comprises 13 residues. Between the trimmed V and J ends, which lost 2 bases and 2 bases, there was a span of 6 bases. The CDR3, as DNA: TGCGCCAGCAGCTTCGACTCCACAGATACGCAGTATTTT. Translating gives CASSFDSTDTQYF.

The rearrangement links TRBV5-1 to TRBJ2-1, with TRBD2 as a possible D gene (5 bases). CDR1 and CDR2 (germline): SGHRS, YFSETQ. This CDR3 region has 12 residues. V was trimmed by 2 bases and J by 9 bases, leaving 9 bases between them. The CDR3 DNA sequence: TGCGCCAGCAGCTTAACCCGGGGTGAGCAGTTCTTC. Amino acid sequence: CASSLTRGEQFF.

This chain uses TRBV11-2 with TRBJ1-2, with 7 bases that match TRBD1. Germline CDR1 and CDR2: SGHAT and FQNNGV. With 6 bases clipped from V and 8 bases from J, the junction kept 12 bases outside the gene matches. The CDR3 length is 14 residues. DNA for the CDR3: TGTGCCAGCAGGTACCCAGAAAGGGGGCACGGCTACACCTTC. Its translation: CASRYPERGHGYTF.

The chain combines TRBV18 with TRBJ1-4; 8 bases fit TRBD1. The CDR3 length is 16 residues. Germline CDR1 KGHSH, CDR2 LQKENI. V trimming: 6 bases; J trimming: 0 bases; junction bases outside the gene matches: 6. The CDR3 here is CASSHDRGTTNEKLFF. The CDR3 DNA is TGTGCCAGCTCGCACGACAGGGGAACAACTAATGAAAAACTGTTTTTT.

This clone was seen a few times. This chain connects TRBV19 to TRBJ2-1, with 9 bases identical to TRBD2. The CDR3 runs to 15 residues. Germline CDR1 reads LNHDA; CDR2 reads SQIVND (reference sequence). J gave up 6 bases and V 8 bases, and 11 bases lay outside the gene matches. CDR3 sequence reads: CASQPTSGLFNEQFF. CDR3 nucleotides: TGTGCCAGTCAACCAACTAGCGGGCTCTTCAATGAGCAGTTCTTC.

The V gene is TRBV18, the J gene TRBJ2-5, with TRBD1 identical over 8 bases. Trimming took 3 bases from V and 0 from J; bases not matched to a gene: 6. CDR3 length equals 16 residues. Germline CDR1 is KGHSH and CDR2 is LQKENI. CDR3 in amino acids: CASSPQGAWDQETQYF. CDR3 nucleotides: TGTGCCAGCTCACCCCAGGGGGCATGGGACCAAGAGACCCAGTACTTC.

The gene calls are TRBV5-1 and TRBJ1-3, with D unresolved. Deletions cut 3 bases from V and 2 bases from J, with 12 bases between. The germline V gene has CDR1 SGHRS and CDR2 YFSETQ. The CDR3 length is 15 residues. DNA of the CDR3: TGCGCCAGCAGCTCGGGTCGGAACCCTGGAAACACCATATATTTT. This encodes CASSSGRNPGNTIYF.

CDR3 region: CSVATGFTHEQYF. DNA for the CDR3: TGCAGCGTTGCGACGGGGTTTACCCACGAGCAGTACTTC. The genes are TRBV29-1 and TRBJ2-7; D is perhaps TRBD2 (5 bases). The CDR3 is made up of 13 amino acids. The germline V gene encodes CDR1 SQVTM and CDR2 ANQGSEA. The germline V and J ends were trimmed by 4 bases and 5 bases, with 15 bases remaining between them.

In its sample, this clone was seen a few times. This chain links TRBV6-1 with TRBJ2-3; TRBD2 aligns across 8 bases. The CDR3 contains 15 residues. Germline lookup yields CDR1 MNHNS and CDR2 SASEGT. The J segment lost 1 base and the V segment lost 8 bases, leaving 8 bases of the junction unmatched. This chain's CDR3 is CASGHLTSGTDTQYF. The DNA for the CDR3 is TGTGCCAGCGGCCACCTGACTAGCGGCACAGATACGCAGTATTTT.

V is TRBV7-2 and J is TRBJ2-7; 7 positions match TRBD2. This CDR3 is built from 16 residues. V was clipped by 1 base and J by 6 bases; unmatched bases: 12. Germline V gives CDR1 SGHTA, CDR2 FQGNSA. CDR3 residues: CASSLGVRVGRGEQYF. The CDR3 DNA follows: TGTGCCAGCAGCTTAGGGGTCCGAGTAGGGAGGGGCGAGCAGTACTTC.

This clone appeared a few times. The chain has TRBV4-3 and TRBJ2-5; TRBD2 matches at 7 bases. Matching the DNA end better, TRBJ2-7 makes the J call doubtful. This CDR3 comprises 15 residues. Looked up from germline, CDR1 is LGHNA and CDR2 is YSLEER. This chain's CDR3 is CASSRQPSGSYEQYF. The CDR3 region has the DNA TGCGCCAGCAGCCGTCAACCTAGCGGCTCCTACGAGCAGTACTTC.

In DNA, the CDR3 is TGTGCCAGCAGTGAACTAGCGGGGAATTACAATGAGCAGTTCTTC. Translated: CASSELAGNYNEQFF. V gene TRBV6-1 combines with J gene TRBJ2-1; 9 positions match TRBD2. This CDR3 is 15 amino acids long. CDR1 and CDR2 (germline): MNHNS, SASEGT. V lost 2 bases to trimming and J lost 4 bases; unmatched junction nucleotides: 3.

This clone has a handful of counts. The chain recombines TRBV9 with TRBJ2-2; no clear D gene. The V gene lost 0 bases and the J gene lost 6 bases, with 9 bases spanning the gap. CDR3 length: 14 amino acids. CDR1 and CDR2 from the germline V gene are SGDLS and YYNGEE. DNA of the CDR3: TGTGCCAGCAGCGTAGGCCTAGACGCCGGGGAGCTGTTTTTT. Translated, it gives CASSVGLDAGELFF.

This chain connects TRBV28 to TRBJ2-7; possible D gene TRBD2, 5 bases. V lost 3 bases and J 0 bases, leaving 9 bases between the germline ends. CDR1 MDHEN and CDR2 SYDVKM come from the germline V gene. The CDR3 sequence is 14 residues long. The CDR3 is CASSFGLLSYEQYF. CDR3 DNA sequence: TGTGCCAGCAGTTTCGGACTCCTCTCCTACGAGCAGTACTTC.